What follows describes a single TCR beta chain. Its antigen is not identified. The data were produced by immunoSEQ multiplex PCR, yet TCRdb's version contains in-frame clones alone and is incomplete. The table records around 62,000 clones, more than 75% of them present only once. The sample comes from a study of OX40 agonist ivuxolimab in advanced cancers. About the research overall: Three patients, one with hepatocellular carcinoma and two with cutaneous melanoma, achieved partial responses. The study's findings and limits: Among the lowest peripheral clonal expansion occurred in 0.1-3.0 mg/kg partial responders.

Enrollment shut out patients with autoimmune disease history or systemic immunosuppression. The material sequenced was CD4+ or CD8+ T cells sorted from blood, taken in a trial of the OX40 agonist ivuxolimab. The sequence was collected from an adult with an advanced solid tumor such as melanoma, head and neck, liver or kidney cancer.

CDR3 coding DNA: TGTGCCAGCAGCAAAGGACGCCTAGCCAAAAACATTCAGTACTTC. This encodes CASSKGRLAKNIQYF. The V and J genes are TRBV21-1 and TRBJ2-4. TRBV21-1 is a pseudogene. The CDR3 is made up of 15 amino acids.